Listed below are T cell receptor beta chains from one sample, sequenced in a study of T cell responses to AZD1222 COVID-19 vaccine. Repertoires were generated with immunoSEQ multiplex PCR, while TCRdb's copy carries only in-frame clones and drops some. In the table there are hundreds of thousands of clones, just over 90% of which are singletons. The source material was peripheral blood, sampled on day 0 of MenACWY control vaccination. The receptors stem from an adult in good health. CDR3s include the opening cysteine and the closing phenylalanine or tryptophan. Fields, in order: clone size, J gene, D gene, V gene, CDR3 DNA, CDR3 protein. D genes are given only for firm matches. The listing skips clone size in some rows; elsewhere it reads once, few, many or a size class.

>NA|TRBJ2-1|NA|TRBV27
TGTGCCAGCAGTTTATCGAGGACGGGGAGCTCCAATGAGCAGTTCTTC
CASSLSRTGSSNEQFF
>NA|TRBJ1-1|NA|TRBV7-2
TGTGCCAGCAGCTTAGACAGGATAAAAACTGAAGCTTTCTTT
CASSLDRIKTEAFF
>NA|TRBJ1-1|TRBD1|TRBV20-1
TGCAGCGTCGGACAGGGGACTGAAGCTTTCTTT
CSVGQGTEAFF
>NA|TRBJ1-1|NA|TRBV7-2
TGTGCCAGCAGCTTAGCCGAAGGGGCTGAAGCTTTCTTT
CASSLAEGAEAFF
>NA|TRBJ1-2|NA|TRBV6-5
TGTGCCAGCAGGGGAAACTATGGCTACACCTTC
CASRGNYGYTF
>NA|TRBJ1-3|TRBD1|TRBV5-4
TGTGCCAGCAGCTTGCAGGGGGCGCTGGGAAACACCATATATTTT
CASSLQGALGNTIYF
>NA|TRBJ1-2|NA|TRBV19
TGTGCCAGTAGTATGGGGGGGAATTATGGCTACACCTTC
CASSMGGNYGYTF
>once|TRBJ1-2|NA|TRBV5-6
TGTGCCAGCAGCTTGGGGACAGTAGGCGGCTACACCTTC
CASSLGTVGGYTF
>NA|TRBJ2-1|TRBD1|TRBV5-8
TGTGCCAGCAGACGTAGACAGGGAGTAGTGTATGAGCAGTTCTTC
CASRRRQGVVYEQFF
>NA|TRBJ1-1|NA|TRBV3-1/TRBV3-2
TGTGCCAGCAGCCAAAAACAGATAGGGACTGAAGCTTTCTTT
CASSQKQIGTEAFF
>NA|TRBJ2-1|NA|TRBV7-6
TGTGCCAGCAGCTTAGGTGTTCTCGACAATGAGCAGTTCTTC
CASSLGVLDNEQFF
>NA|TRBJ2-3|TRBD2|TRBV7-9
TGTGCCAGCAGCCCCTCTTATAGCGGGGGCGCTAGCACAGATACGCAGTATTTT
CASSPSYSGGASTDTQYF
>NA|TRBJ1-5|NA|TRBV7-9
TGTGCCAGCAGCTTAGGGGGGGGGCCCCGGAGCAATCAGCCCCAGCATTTT
CASSLGGGPRSNQPQHF
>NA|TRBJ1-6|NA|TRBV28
TGTGCCAGCAGCCGTGCCGGGGGCGGGGTTGATTCACCCCTCCACTTT
CASSRAGGGVDSPLHF
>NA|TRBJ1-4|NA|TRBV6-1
TGTGCCAGCAGTGAAGGCAGGGGTGATGGTAATGAAAAACTGTTTTTT
CASSEGRGDGNEKLFF
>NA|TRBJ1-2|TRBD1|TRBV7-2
TGTGCCAGCAGTTCTACAGGGGCTGCTTTTGGCTACACCTTC
CASSSTGAAFGYTF
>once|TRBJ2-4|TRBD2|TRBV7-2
TGTGCCAGCAGCCGCTCGGGCGGGGGGGCGGATAACATTCAGTACTTC
CASSRSGGGADNIQYF
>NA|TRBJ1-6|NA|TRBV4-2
TGTGCCAGCAGCCAAACAGGGTTTGGCTCACCCCTCCACTTT
CASSQTGFGSPLHF
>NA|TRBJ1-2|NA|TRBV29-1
TGCAGCGTTGACAGGGTTAACTATGGCTACACCTTC
CSVDRVNYGYTF
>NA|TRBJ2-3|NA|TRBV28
TGTGCCAGCAGTCCCTCCAGCCCAGATACGCAGTATTTT
CASSPSSPDTQYF
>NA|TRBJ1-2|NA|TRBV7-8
TGTGCCAGCAGCTTAGCTTCAGGAGCTAACTATGGCTACACCTTC
CASSLASGANYGYTF